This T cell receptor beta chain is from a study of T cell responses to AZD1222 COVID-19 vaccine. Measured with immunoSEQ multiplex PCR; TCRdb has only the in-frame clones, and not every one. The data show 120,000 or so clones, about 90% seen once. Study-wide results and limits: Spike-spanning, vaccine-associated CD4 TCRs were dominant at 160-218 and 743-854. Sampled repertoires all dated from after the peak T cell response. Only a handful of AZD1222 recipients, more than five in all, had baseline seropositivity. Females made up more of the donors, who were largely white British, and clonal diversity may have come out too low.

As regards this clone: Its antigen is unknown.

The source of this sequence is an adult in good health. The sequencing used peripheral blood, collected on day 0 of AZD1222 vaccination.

CDR3 DNA: TGCAGCGGGGGATATACAGGGGACGAGCAGTACTTC. Its protein product is CSGGYTGDEQYF. This rearrangement joins TRBV29-1 to TRBJ2-7, with 7 bases aligning to TRBD1. The V segment lost 7 bases and the J segment 5 bases; nucleotides outside the gene matches: 8. In germline, CDR1 is SQVTM, CDR2 ANQGSEA. The CDR3 sequence is 12 residues long.